This record covers a single T cell receptor (beta chain). Its specificity is not known. One entry per CDR3 protein, called by TCRdb with MiXCR from the reads. Found here are around 570,000 distinct CDR3 sequences, 40% of them singletons; the top ten hold 40% to 60%. V was trimmed by 2 bases and J by 2 bases, leaving 10 bases between them. This CDR3 contains 14 residues. Germline V gene sequence: CDR1 SGHTA, CDR2 FQGNSA. This record comes from a study of T cell repertoires in cytomegalovirus infection. Study as a whole: Recently identified HLA-C-restricted CMV epitopes were among the peptides used. Regarding the study as a whole: HLA-C-restricted CMV clonotypes gave the most frequent clonotype in two of eight donors.

Source: cultured PBMCs, taken from culture after CMV antigen stimulation. The sequence derives from a human donor in good health (CMV status not recorded). Some clones in this sample may be carry-over from other donors' samples. The chain has TRBV7-2 and TRBJ2-7; possible D gene TRBD2, 5 bases. CDR3 region: CASSLKRPPYEQYF. The CDR3 region has the DNA TGTGCCAGCAGCTTAAAGCGGCCCCCCTACGAGCAGTACTTC.